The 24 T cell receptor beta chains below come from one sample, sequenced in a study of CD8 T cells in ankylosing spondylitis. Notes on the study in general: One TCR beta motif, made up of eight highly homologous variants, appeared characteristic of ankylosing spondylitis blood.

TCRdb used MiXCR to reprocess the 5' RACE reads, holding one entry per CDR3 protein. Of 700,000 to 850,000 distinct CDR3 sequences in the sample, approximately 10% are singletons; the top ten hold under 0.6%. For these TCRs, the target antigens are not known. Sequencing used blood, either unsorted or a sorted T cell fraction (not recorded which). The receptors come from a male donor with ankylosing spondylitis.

Here the CDR3 DNA reads TGTGCCAGCAGCCAATCAGGGGGACGAGGGACTGAGCAGTTCTTC. It encodes CASSQSGGRGTEQFF. The rearrangement uses TRBV4-2 and TRBJ2-1; 7 bases align to TRBD1. The germline V gene has CDR1 LGHNA and CDR2 YNFKEQ. Trimming at V came to 2 bases and at J to 9 bases, leaving 10 bases not matched to a gene. The CDR3 spans 15 residues.

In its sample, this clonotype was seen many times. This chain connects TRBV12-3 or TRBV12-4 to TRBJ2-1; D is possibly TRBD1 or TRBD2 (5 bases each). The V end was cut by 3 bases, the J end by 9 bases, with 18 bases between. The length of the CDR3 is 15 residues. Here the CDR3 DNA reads TGTGCCAGCAGTTTCGGGTGGCTGCGTGGGGGTGAGCAGTTCTTC. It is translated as CASSFGWLRGGEQFF.

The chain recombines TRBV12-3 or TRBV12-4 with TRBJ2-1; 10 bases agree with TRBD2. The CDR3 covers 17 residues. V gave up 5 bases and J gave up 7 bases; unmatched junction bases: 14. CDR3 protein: CASSLRESAGGRNEQFF. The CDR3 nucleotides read TGTGCCAGCAGTCTCCGAGAATCAGCGGGGGGGCGTAATGAGCAGTTCTTC.

CDR3 DNA sequence: TGCGCCAGCAGGAACAGGGCCCTGAACACTGAAGCTTTCTTT. Translated: CASRNRALNTEAFF. This chain links TRBV4-1 with TRBJ1-1, with a possible D match to TRBD1 (6 bases). Looked up from germline, CDR1 is MGHRA and CDR2 is YSYEKL. The V end lost 6 bases, the J end lost 0 bases, and 11 bases lay between the germline ends. CDR3 length: 14 residues.

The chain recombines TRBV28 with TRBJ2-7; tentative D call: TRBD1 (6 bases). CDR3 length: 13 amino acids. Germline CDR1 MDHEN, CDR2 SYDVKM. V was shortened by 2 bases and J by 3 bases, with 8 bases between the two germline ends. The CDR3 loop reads CASSLRQVYEQYF. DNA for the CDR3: TGTGCCAGCAGTTTAAGACAGGTCTACGAGCAGTACTTC.

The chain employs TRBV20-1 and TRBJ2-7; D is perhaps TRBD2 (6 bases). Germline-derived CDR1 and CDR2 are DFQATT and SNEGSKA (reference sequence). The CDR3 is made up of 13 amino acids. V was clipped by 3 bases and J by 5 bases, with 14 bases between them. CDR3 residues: CSASRAGRNEQYF. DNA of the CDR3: TGCAGTGCTAGTAGGGCGGGACGGAACGAGCAGTACTTC.

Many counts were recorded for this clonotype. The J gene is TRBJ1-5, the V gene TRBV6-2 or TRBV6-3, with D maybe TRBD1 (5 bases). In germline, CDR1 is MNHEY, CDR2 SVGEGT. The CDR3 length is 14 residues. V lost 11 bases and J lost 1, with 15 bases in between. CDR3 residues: CAARGGGSNQPQHF. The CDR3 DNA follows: TGTGCCGCCCGGGGGGGTGGAAGCAATCAGCCCCAGCATTTT.

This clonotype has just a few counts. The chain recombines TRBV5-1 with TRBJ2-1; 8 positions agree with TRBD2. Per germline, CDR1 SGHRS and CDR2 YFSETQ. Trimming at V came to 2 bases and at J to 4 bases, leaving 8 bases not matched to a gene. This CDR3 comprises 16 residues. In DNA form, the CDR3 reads TGCGCCAGCAGCTTCCAGGCGGGGGGCCCTTACAATGAGCAGTTCTTC. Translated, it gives CASSFQAGGPYNEQFF.

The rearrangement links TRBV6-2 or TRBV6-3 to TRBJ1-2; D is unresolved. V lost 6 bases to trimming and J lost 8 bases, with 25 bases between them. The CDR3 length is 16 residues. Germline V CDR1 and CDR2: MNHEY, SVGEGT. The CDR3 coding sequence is TGTGCCAGCAGAGACCACACGGGAAAATATGTGCGGGGCTACACCTTC. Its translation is CASRDHTGKYVRGYTF.

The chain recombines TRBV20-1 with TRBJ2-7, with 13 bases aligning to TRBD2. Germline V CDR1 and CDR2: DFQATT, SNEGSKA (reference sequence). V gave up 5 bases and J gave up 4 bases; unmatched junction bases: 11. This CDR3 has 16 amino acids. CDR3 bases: TGCAGTGCTTCGGGACTAGCGGGATTATCATTTTACGAGCAGTACTTC. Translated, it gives CSASGLAGLSFYEQYF.

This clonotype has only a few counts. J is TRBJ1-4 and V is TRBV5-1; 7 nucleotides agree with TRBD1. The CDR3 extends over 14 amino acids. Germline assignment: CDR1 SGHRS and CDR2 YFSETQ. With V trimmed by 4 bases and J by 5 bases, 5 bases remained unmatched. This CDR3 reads CASSRGQHNEKLFF. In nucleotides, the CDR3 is TGCGCCAGCAGCAGGGGACAGCACAATGAAAAACTGTTTTTT.

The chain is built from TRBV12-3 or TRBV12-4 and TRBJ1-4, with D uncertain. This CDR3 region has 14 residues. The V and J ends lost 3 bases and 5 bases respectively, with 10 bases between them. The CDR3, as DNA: TGTGCCAGCAGTTTGTGGGCGCAGAATGAAAAACTGTTTTTT. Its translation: CASSLWAQNEKLFF.

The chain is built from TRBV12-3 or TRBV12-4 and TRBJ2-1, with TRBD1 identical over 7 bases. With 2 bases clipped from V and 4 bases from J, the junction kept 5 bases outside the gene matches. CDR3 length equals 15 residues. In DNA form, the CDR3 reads TGTGCCAGCAGTTTAACAGGGGACCAATACAATGAGCAGTTCTTC. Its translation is CASSLTGDQYNEQFF.

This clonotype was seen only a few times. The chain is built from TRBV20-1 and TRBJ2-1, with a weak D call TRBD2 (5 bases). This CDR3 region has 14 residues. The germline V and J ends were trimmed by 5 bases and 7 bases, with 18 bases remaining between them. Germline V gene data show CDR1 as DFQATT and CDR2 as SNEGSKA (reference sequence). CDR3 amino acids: CSADTRRIKNEQFF. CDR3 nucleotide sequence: TGCAGTGCTGATACTAGGCGGATTAAAAATGAGCAGTTCTTC.

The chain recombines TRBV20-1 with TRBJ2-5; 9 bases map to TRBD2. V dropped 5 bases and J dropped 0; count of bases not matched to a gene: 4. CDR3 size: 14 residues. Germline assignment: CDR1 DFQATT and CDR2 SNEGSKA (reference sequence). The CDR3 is CSASTSGNQETQYF. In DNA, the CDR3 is TGCAGTGCTTCGACTAGCGGAAACCAAGAGACCCAGTACTTC.

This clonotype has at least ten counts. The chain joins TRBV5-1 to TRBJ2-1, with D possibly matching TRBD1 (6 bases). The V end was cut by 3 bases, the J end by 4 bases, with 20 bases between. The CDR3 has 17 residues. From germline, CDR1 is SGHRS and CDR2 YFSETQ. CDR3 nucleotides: TGCGCCAGCAGCTCAAATCCTACAGGGTTCGGATACAATGAGCAGTTCTTC. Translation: CASSSNPTGFGYNEQFF.

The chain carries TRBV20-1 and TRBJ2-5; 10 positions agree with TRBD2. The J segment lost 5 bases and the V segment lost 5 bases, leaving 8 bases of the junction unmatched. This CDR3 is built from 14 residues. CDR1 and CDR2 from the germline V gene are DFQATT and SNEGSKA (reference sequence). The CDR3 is CSAPELAGTETQYF. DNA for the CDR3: TGCAGTGCTCCTGAACTAGCGGGAACGGAGACCCAGTACTTC.

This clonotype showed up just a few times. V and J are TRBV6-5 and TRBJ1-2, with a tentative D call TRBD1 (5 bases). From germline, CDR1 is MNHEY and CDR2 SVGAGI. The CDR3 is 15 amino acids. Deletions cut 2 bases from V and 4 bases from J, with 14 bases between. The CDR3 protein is CASSYVGQTSYGYTF. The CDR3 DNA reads TGTGCCAGCAGTTACGTGGGGCAGACGAGCTATGGCTACACCTTC.

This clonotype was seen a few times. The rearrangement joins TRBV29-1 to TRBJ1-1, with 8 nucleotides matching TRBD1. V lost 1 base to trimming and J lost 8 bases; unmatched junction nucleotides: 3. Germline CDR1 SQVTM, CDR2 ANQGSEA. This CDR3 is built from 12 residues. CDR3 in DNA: TGCAGCGTTGAAGTTTCAGGGGGCGAAGCTTTCTTT. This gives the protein CSVEVSGGEAFF.

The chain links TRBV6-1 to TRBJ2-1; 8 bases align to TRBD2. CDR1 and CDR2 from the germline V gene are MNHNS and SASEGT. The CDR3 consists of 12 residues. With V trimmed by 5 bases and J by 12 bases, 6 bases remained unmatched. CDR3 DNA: TGTGCCAGCAGTCGAAGCGCGGGGGGGCAGTTCTTC. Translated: CASSRSAGGQFF.

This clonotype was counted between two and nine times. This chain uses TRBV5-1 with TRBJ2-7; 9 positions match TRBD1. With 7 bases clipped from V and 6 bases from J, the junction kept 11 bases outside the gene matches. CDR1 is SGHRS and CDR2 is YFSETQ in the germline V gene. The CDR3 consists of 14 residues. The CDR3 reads CASYVGQGDSEQYF. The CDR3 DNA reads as TGCGCCAGCTACGTGGGACAGGGAGATTCCGAGCAGTACTTC.

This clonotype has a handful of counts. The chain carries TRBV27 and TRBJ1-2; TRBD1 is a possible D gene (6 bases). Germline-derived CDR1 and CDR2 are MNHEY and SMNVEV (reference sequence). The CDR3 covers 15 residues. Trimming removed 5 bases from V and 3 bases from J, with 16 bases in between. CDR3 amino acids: CASSRGAGGDYGYTF. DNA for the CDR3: TGTGCCAGCAGTCGGGGGGCGGGAGGCGACTATGGCTACACCTTC.

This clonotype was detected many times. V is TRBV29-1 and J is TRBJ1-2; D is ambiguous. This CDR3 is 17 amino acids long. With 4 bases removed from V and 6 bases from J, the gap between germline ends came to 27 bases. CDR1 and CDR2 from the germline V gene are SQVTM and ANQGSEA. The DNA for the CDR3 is TGCAGCGTTGTAGAGACAACCCGTCCGATGAACTTGAATGGCTACACCTTC. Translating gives CSVVETTRPMNLNGYTF.

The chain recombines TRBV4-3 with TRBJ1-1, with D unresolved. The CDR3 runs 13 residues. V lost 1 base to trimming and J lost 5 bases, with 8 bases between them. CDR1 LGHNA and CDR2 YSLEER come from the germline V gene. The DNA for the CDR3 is TGCGCCAGCAGCCAAGGAGGTTTGACTGAAGCTTTCTTT. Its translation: CASSQGGLTEAFF.